This T cell receptor beta chain came from a study of vaccination effects on CD4 cells after COVID-19. Clones were sequenced by immunoSEQ multiplex PCR, and TCRdb holds only the in-frame ones, with some missing. The sample comprises roughly 56,000 clones, around 73% of which are singletons, and roughly 1.2% rests with the top ten. With the ViraFEST assay, the study expanded antigen-specific CD4+ T cells using viral peptide pools, then sequenced them. Subsequent to a culture period of under twelve days, CD4+ T cells were isolated. It was two doses of either the BNT162b2 or mRNA-1273 vaccine that participants received. With respect to this clone: The target antigen is unknown.

This sequence was found in a human donor who received a COVID-19 vaccine. The sample consisted of CD4+ T cells from PBMCs cultured with HCoV-229E spike peptides, taken after COVID-19 vaccination.

The chain's CDR3 is CASTPHGTDTQYF. The CDR3 nucleotides read TGTGCCAGCACCCCTCACGGGACAGATACGCAGTATTTT. This chain uses TRBV6-5 with TRBJ2-3; D is unresolved. This CDR3 is built from 13 residues. Germline assignment: CDR1 MNHEY and CDR2 SVGAGI. The V gene lost 7 bases and the J gene lost 3 bases, with 11 bases spanning the gap.